What follows are 13 T cell receptor beta chains derived from one specimen sequenced in a study of cytomegalovirus exposure and HLA in healthy donors. It was with 60 Vbeta and 13 Jbeta primers that the PCR ran. Repertoires were generated with immunoSEQ multiplex PCR, while TCRdb's copy carries only in-frame clones and drops some. Its clone listing holds roughly 90,000 clones. Sequenced sample: PBMCs. These receptors were collected from a man aged 45-65 years in good health and CMV-seropositive.

The rearrangement joins TRBV30 to TRBJ1-4; D gene uncertain. Germline V gene data show CDR1 as GTSNPN and CDR2 as SVGIG (reference sequence). V was cut by 4 bases and J by 10 bases, with 10 bases left in between. The CDR3 has 11 amino acids. CDR3 amino acids: CAWTLGRKLFF. In nucleotides, the CDR3 is TGTGCCTGGACCCTCGGTAGAAAACTGTTTTTT.

The rearrangement uses TRBV19 and TRBJ2-7, with 7 bases identical to TRBD2. With V trimmed by 4 bases and J by 6 bases, 12 bases remained unmatched. This CDR3 has 15 amino acids. The germline CDR1 and CDR2 sequences are LNHDA and SQIVND (reference sequence). The CDR3 coding sequence is TGTGCCAGTAGTACATCTAGCGGCCCGAATGTCGAGCAGTACTTC. Amino acid sequence: CASSTSSGPNVEQYF.

V gene TRBV5-1 combines with J gene TRBJ2-5; 8 bases map to TRBD1. The junction had 6 bases not matched to a gene; V was cut back by 4 bases and J by 4 bases. CDR3 length equals 14 residues. The germline V gene encodes CDR1 SGHRS and CDR2 YFSETQ. The CDR3 sequence: CASSPGQGGETQYF. The CDR3 nucleotides read TGCGCCAGCAGCCCCGGACAGGGCGGAGAGACCCAGTACTTC.

The chain has TRBV2 and TRBJ2-3, with D uncertain. Germline V gives CDR1 SNHLY, CDR2 FYNNEI. The CDR3 is 10 amino acids. Between the trimmed V and J ends, which lost 11 bases and 5 bases, there was a span of 8 bases. The CDR3 DNA reads TGTGCCTCCCTCGTAGATACGCAGTATTTT. Protein sequence: CASLVDTQYF. Full variable domain (outside the CDR3, taken from reference TRBV2 and TRBJ2-3): EPEVTQTPSHQVTQMGQEVILRCVPISNHLYFYWYRQILGQKVEFLVSFYNNEISEKSEIFDDQFSVERPDGSNFTLKIRSTKLEDSAMYFCASLVDTQYFGPGTRLTVL.

This chain uses TRBV7-2 with TRBJ2-5; 9 bases agree with TRBD1. This CDR3 has 14 amino acids. The germline V gene encodes CDR1 SGHTA and CDR2 FQGNSA. V lost 2 bases, J lost 4 bases, and 2 bases stayed unmatched. The CDR3 coding sequence is TGTGCCAGCAGCTTAAACAGGGGGCCAGAGACCCAGTACTTC. Translating it yields CASSLNRGPETQYF.

The chain has TRBV30 and TRBJ2-1; 13 nucleotides line up with TRBD2. V lost 8 bases, J lost 5 bases, and 6 bases stayed unmatched. Germline assignment: CDR1 GTSNPN and CDR2 SVGIG (reference sequence). There are 14 residues in the CDR3. This CDR3 reads CAHRGTSGNNEQFF. The CDR3 coding sequence is TGTGCCCATAGAGGGACTAGCGGGAACAATGAGCAGTTCTTC.

The rearrangement joins TRBV7-9 to TRBJ1-3, with TRBD1 identical over 9 bases. This CDR3 is 13 amino acids long. V dropped 5 bases and J dropped 9; count of bases not matched to a gene: 5. Germline lookup yields CDR1 SEHNR and CDR2 FQNEAQ (reference sequence). The CDR3 DNA reads as TGTGCCAGCAGCCTGGGGACAGGGAGCACCATATATTTT. Translation: CASSLGTGSTIYF.

The V call is TRBV11-2, the J call TRBJ1-1; D is unresolved. The CDR3 is 15 amino acids. CDR1 is SGHAT and CDR2 is FQNNGV in the germline V gene. Trimming shortened V by 0 bases and J by 6 bases, and 14 bases separated the two germline ends. As DNA, the CDR3 is TGTGCCAGCAGCTTAGACCTAGGACTCCCGGCTGAAGCTTTCTTT. Encoded protein: CASSLDLGLPAEAFF.

The chain has TRBV10-3 and TRBJ2-5; 16 nucleotides line up with TRBD2. The length of the CDR3 is 19 residues. The germline CDR1 and CDR2 sequences are ENHRY and SYGVKD. The trim removed 2 bases at V and 4 bases at J, leaving 10 bases unmatched. This CDR3 reads CAISEPPGLAGGSIETQYF. CDR3 DNA sequence: TGTGCCATCAGTGAGCCACCGGGACTAGCGGGAGGGTCCATAGAGACCCAGTACTTC.

This chain uses TRBV5-1 with TRBJ1-1; D uncertain. Trimming pared 0 bases from V and 4 bases from J, leaving 13 bases between. This CDR3 spans 15 amino acids. Per the germline V gene, CDR1 is SGHRS and CDR2 is YFSETQ. The CDR3 spells CASSLGPGLGTEAFF. The CDR3 DNA reads as TGCGCCAGCAGCTTGGGTCCGGGGTTGGGCACTGAAGCTTTCTTT. The full variable domain, with the rest looked up from reference TRBV5-1 and TRBJ1-1, is KAGVTQTPRYLIKTRGQQVTLSCSPISGHRSVSWYQQTPGQGLQFLFEYFSETQRNKGNFPGRFSGRQFSNSRSEMNVSTLELGDSALYLCASSLGPGLGTEAFFGQGTRLTVV.

The chain uses TRBV11-3 and TRBJ2-1, with TRBD2 identical over 8 bases. The CDR3 is 14 residues long. The junction had 8 bases not matched to a gene; V was cut back by 5 bases and J by 8 bases. The germline gives CDR1 SGHNT, CDR2 YENEEA. The CDR3 DNA reads TGTGCCAGCAGCCTGACTAGCGAGTGGGATGAGCAGTTCTTC. It translates to CASSLTSEWDEQFF.

This chain connects TRBV5-4 to TRBJ2-7; unclear D gene. V was cut by 0 bases and J by 0 bases, with 7 bases left in between. The CDR3 loop spans 14 amino acids. Per germline, CDR1 SGHNT and CDR2 YYREEE (reference sequence). In DNA form, the CDR3 reads TGTGCCAGCAGCTTGGACCTTAGCTCCTACGAGCAGTACGTC. Amino acids: CASSLDLSSYEQYV.

The chain has TRBV4-2 and TRBJ1-5, with D possibly being TRBD1 (6 bases). The CDR3 length is 16 residues. The V gene's germline CDR1 is LGHNA and CDR2 YNFKEQ. Trimming pared 0 bases from V and 7 bases from J, leaving 16 bases between. The DNA of the CDR3 is TGTGCCAGCAGCCAAGATACGATAGGGGGTGGCCAGCCCCAGCATTTT. Residues: CASSQDTIGGGQPQHF.